The text below deals with one T cell receptor beta chain. The target antigen is unknown. The data belong to a study of cytomegalovirus exposure and HLA in healthy donors. Trimming stripped 1 base from V and 6 bases from J, with 7 bases between. Germline V lookup: CDR1 LNHNV, CDR2 YYDKDF (reference sequence). This CDR3 spans 13 amino acids. With 60 Vbeta and 13 Jbeta primers, the PCR was carried out. Sequencing used immunoSEQ multiplex PCR; TCRdb keeps in-frame clones, though not all of them. The repertoire consists of 55,000 to 90,000 clones, with around three quarters occurring once and the leading ten covering over 6%. Overall study results and limits: Later on, an analysis showed TCR association rates differing by HLA locus, with DRB1 the most and HLA-C the fewest. Most TCR sequences proved rare, with some public TCRs found in many donors. Fewer N-insertions than the approximately 700-donor mean were reportedly shown by an Asian-associated ancestry cluster in a later analysis. Later genetic work tied a missense DCLRE1C variant to beta-chain V and J trimming.

The source is a man aged 45-65 years in good health and CMV-seronegative. Input material: PBMCs. The gene calls are TRBV15 and TRBJ1-5; no clear D. The CDR3 DNA reads TGTGCCACCAGCAGAGTTGGGAGTCAGCCCCAGCATTTT. As protein: CATSRVGSQPQHF.